This is a list of T cell receptor beta chains from one sample in a study of CD8 T cells in Susac syndrome. TCRdb reprocessed the immunoSEQ multiplex PCR reads with MiXCR, giving one entry per CDR3 protein. The sample has roughly 130,000 distinct CDR3 sequences; roughly 96% are singletons. The specimen sequenced was CD4+ T cells from PBMCs. Source of these receptors: a human donor in good health. The CDR3 runs from the conserved cysteine through the conserved F or W. The order of the fields is CDR3 DNA, CDR3 protein, V gene, J gene, clone size, D gene. The D gene is left open where the match is weak. Size is stated for part of the rows, as once, few or many counts, or as a class when the clone is expanded.

TGCAGCGTTGAAATCTCCCGACCCGGGGAGCTGTTTTTT,CSVEISRPGELFF,TRBV29-1,TRBJ2-2,NA,NA
TGTGCCAGCAGCCTGGGACAGGGGGGGCACGAGCAGTACTTC,CASSLGQGGHEQYF,TRBV25-1,TRBJ2-7,NA,TRBD1
TGTGCCAGCAGACCTAAGGGGAACCTATACAATGAGCAGTTCTTC,CASRPKGNLYNEQFF,TRBV7-2,TRBJ2-1,NA,NA
TGTGCCAGCAGCCAGGAGAGGGGGGCGACTGAAAAACTGTTTTTT,CASSQERGATEKLFF,TRBV3-1,TRBJ1-4,NA,NA
TGTGCCAGCAGCCCAAGGGACAGTCCTGAAGCTTTCTTT,CASSPRDSPEAFF,TRBV7-9,TRBJ1-1,NA,TRBD1
TGCAGCGTTGTAGGAATCCCGTCAGATACGCAGTATTTT,CSVVGIPSDTQYF,TRBV29-1,TRBJ2-3,NA,NA
TGCGCCAGCAGCTTGCTAGGGCCTGCCGCGGGGGAGCAGTACTTC,CASSLLGPAAGEQYF,TRBV5-1,TRBJ2-7,NA,NA
TGTGCCAGCAGCCAACTGGACTCTAGGGGGGAGCAGTACTTC,CASSQLDSRGEQYF,TRBV14,TRBJ2-7,NA,NA
TGTGCCAGCAGCTCGCCGGGACTAGCGGACACCGGGGAGCTGTTTTTT,CASSSPGLADTGELFF,TRBV5-4,TRBJ2-2,NA,TRBD2
TGTGCCAGCAGCCGATTCACTAGTCAGGAAAACACCATATATTTT,CASSRFTSQENTIYF,TRBV3-1,TRBJ1-3,once,NA
TGCAGCGTTAAAGCGGGTGGCCCAGATACGCAGTATTTT,CSVKAGGPDTQYF,TRBV29-1,TRBJ2-3,NA,NA
TGTGCCAGCAGCCCGCAGAACGATGAAAAAACTGTTTTT,CASSPQNDEKTVF,TRBV4-2,TRBJ1-4,NA,NA
TGTGCCAGCAGCCAAGAGGGCGTAGGTTACAACACTGAAGCTTTCTTT,CASSQEGVGYNTEAFF,TRBV3-1,TRBJ1-1,once,NA
TGCAGTGCTCGGACTAGCGATGAGCAGTTCTTC,CSARTSDEQFF,TRBV20-1,TRBJ2-1,NA,TRBD2
TGCAGTGCGGCAGGGGGCCCCTACGAGCAGTACTTC,CSAAGGPYEQYF,TRBV20-1,TRBJ2-7,NA,TRBD1
TGTGCCAGTAGGATTAGGGACGGAGTCCTTGGGGAGCAGTACTTC,CASRIRDGVLGEQYF,TRBV19,TRBJ2-7,NA,NA
TGCAGCGTTGTTTCGGGGGCGGCGGAGACCCAGTACTTC,CSVVSGAAETQYF,TRBV29-1,TRBJ2-5,NA,NA
TGTGCCACCAGCTCCCGGACAGGGGCGAACACTGAAGCTTTCTTT,CATSSRTGANTEAFF,TRBV15,TRBJ1-1,NA,TRBD1
TGCAGTGCGTCTCGGGATGGTCGAGAGACCCAGTACTTC,CSASRDGRETQYF,TRBV20-1,TRBJ2-5,NA,NA
TGCAGTGCTAGAGATTTCGGGGTTATGAACACTGAAGCTTTCTTT,CSARDFGVMNTEAFF,TRBV20-1,TRBJ1-1,NA,NA
TGTGCCAGCAAACTGACAGGGAGCTCCTACGAGCAGTACTTC,CASKLTGSSYEQYF,TRBV6-6,TRBJ2-7,once,TRBD1
TGTGCCAGCACTGGTGGGCCAACCTCCGCGGAAGAGACCCAGTACTTC,CASTGGPTSAEETQYF,TRBV3-1,TRBJ2-5,NA,NA
TGCAGCGTTGAAATGGGCAGGGGAAATGGCTACACCTTC,CSVEMGRGNGYTF,TRBV29-1,TRBJ1-2,once,NA
TGTGCCAGCAGCTTAGCGGGGCAGGTCCGGGAGACCCAGTACTTC,CASSLAGQVRETQYF,TRBV7-9,TRBJ2-5,NA,NA
TGTGCCAGTAGTATAGCTTTGACGACGGGCATTCAGTACTTC,CASSIALTTGIQYF,TRBV19,TRBJ2-4,NA,NA
TGTGCCAGCACCAAGCGGACCGACGAGCGGGGAAAACTGTTTTTT,CASTKRTDERGKLFF,TRBV7-9,TRBJ1-4,NA,NA
TGTGCCAGCTCACCACCCGGACTGACTTACGAGCAGTACTTC,CASSPPGLTYEQYF,TRBV18,TRBJ2-7,NA,NA
TGTGCCACCAGTGATCCTCGGCGGGAGGGATGGGAGACCCAGTACTTC,CATSDPRREGWETQYF,TRBV24-1,TRBJ2-5,NA,TRBD2
TGTGCCAGCAGCTCGGGACAGGGGGTAGATGGCTACACCTTC,CASSSGQGVDGYTF,TRBV7-2,TRBJ1-2,NA,TRBD1
TGTGCCAGCAGCTTAGGTCAGACCTATGGCTACACCTTC,CASSLGQTYGYTF,TRBV7-2,TRBJ1-2,few,NA
TGTGCCAGCAGCCTCGGGACTAGGCTATACAATGAGCAGTTCTTC,CASSLGTRLYNEQFF,TRBV3-1,TRBJ2-1,NA,TRBD2
TGTGCCAGCAGCACCCGCGAGAGTGGAAACACCATATATTTT,CASSTRESGNTIYF,TRBV7-9,TRBJ1-3,once,NA
TGTGCCAGCGGACTAGCGGGGAACACCGGGGAGCTGTTTTTT,CASGLAGNTGELFF,TRBV3-1,TRBJ2-2,NA,TRBD2
TGTGCCAGCTCCCGGAGCACAGGGACGGTCGACGAGCAGTACTTC,CASSRSTGTVDEQYF,TRBV18,TRBJ2-7,NA,NA
TGCGCCAGCAGCCCCTCAAGGGGCTATGGCTACACCTTC,CASSPSRGYGYTF,TRBV5-1,TRBJ1-2,NA,NA
TGTGCCAGTAGCCCGGACGCCGGGGAGCTGTTTTTT,CASSPDAGELFF,TRBV19,TRBJ2-2,NA,NA
TGTGCCAGCAGTTCCGGACGGTATAACTCTGGAAACACCATATATTTT,CASSSGRYNSGNTIYF,TRBV28,TRBJ1-3,NA,NA
TGTGCCAGCTCACCACGGAGAAGCTCCTACAATGAGCAGTTCTTC,CASSPRRSSYNEQFF,TRBV18,TRBJ2-1,few,NA
TGTGCCAGCAGCTCCGGGGGCGTCGAGCAGTACTTC,CASSSGGVEQYF,TRBV7-9,TRBJ2-7,NA,NA
TGCAGCGCTGACAGGGGCCTGAACACTGAAGCTTTCTTT,CSADRGLNTEAFF,TRBV29-1,TRBJ1-1,NA,TRBD1
TGCGCCAGCAGCTTGAGTACCTCTGGAAACACCATATATTTT,CASSLSTSGNTIYF,TRBV5-1,TRBJ1-3,NA,NA
TGTGCCAGCAGCGCGACTACCGTTAATACCGGGGAGCTGTTTTTT,CASSATTVNTGELFF,TRBV6-4,TRBJ2-2,NA,NA
TGTGCCAGCTCACCACGGCAGGGGGAGTTGAACACTGAAGCTTTCTTT,CASSPRQGELNTEAFF,TRBV18,TRBJ1-1,NA,TRBD1
TGCGCCAGCAGCCAAGATGGGCAGGGGGCGGGGAACCAGTACTTC,CASSQDGQGAGNQYF,TRBV4-1,TRBJ2-5,NA,TRBD1
TGCAGCTCAAAGGGGTGGGCGGCAGATACGCAGTATTTT,CSSKGWAADTQYF,TRBV29-1,TRBJ2-3,NA,NA
TGCAGTGCTCAGGACGGAACCAATCAGCCCCAGCATTTT,CSAQDGTNQPQHF,TRBV20-1,TRBJ1-5,NA,NA
TGCAGCGTTGAAATTGGCGGTAGCACAGATACGCAGTATTTT,CSVEIGGSTDTQYF,TRBV29-1,TRBJ2-3,NA,NA
TGTGCCAGCAGCCACGACAGGGAAGACTATGGCTACACCTTC,CASSHDREDYGYTF,TRBV6-5,TRBJ1-2,NA,TRBD1
TGTGCCAGCAGCTTAGGAGGTGGAGAGACCCAGTACTTC,CASSLGGGETQYF,TRBV5-1,TRBJ2-5,few,NA
TGTGCCAGCAGCAGACAGATACCAGCTAACTATGGCTACACCTTC,CASSRQIPANYGYTF,TRBV6-5,TRBJ1-2,NA,NA
TGTGCCAGCAGTTTAGCAGGGATCAACTATGGCTACACCTTC,CASSLAGINYGYTF,TRBV12-3/TRBV12-4,TRBJ1-2,NA,NA
TGCAGCGTTCTGACAGGGCCTATCTCTGGAAACACCATATATTTT,CSVLTGPISGNTIYF,TRBV29-1,TRBJ1-3,NA,TRBD1
TGTGCCAGTAGTATAGTCGCAGGGCCAAATGAGCAGTTCTTC,CASSIVAGPNEQFF,TRBV19,TRBJ2-1,NA,NA
TGTGCCAGCACCCAGGGGTCTAGCACCTACAATGAGCAGTTCTTC,CASTQGSSTYNEQFF,TRBV3-1,TRBJ2-1,NA,NA